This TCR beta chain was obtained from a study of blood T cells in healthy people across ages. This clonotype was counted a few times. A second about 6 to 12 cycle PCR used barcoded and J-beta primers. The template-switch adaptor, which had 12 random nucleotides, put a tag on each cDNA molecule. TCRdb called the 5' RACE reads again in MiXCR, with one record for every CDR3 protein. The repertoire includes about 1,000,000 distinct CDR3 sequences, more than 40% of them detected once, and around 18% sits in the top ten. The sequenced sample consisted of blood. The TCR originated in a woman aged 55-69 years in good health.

CDR3 nucleotides: TGCAGCGTTTTCGACTTCTCAAGCACAGATACGCAGTATTTT. This codes for CSVFDFSSTDTQYF. The chain employs TRBV29-1 and TRBJ2-3; no definite D call. The CDR3 has 14 amino acids. Between the trimmed V and J ends, which lost 5 bases and 0 bases, there was a span of 12 bases. Germline loops: CDR1 SQVTM, CDR2 ANQGSEA.